The clone carrying this T cell receptor beta chain was found a few times. The CDR3 sequence is 13 residues long. The germline V gene encodes CDR1 SQVTM and CDR2 ANQGSEA. V was pared by 5 bases and J by 3 bases, with 12 bases between. Attached unique molecular identifiers marked individual cDNA molecules. TCRdb fed the 5' RACE reads into MiXCR, producing one record per CDR3 protein. The sample records about 100,000 distinct CDR3 sequences, less than 15% being singletons. This entry belongs to a study of early T cells in non-severe SARS-CoV-2 infection. Across the study: Bulk RNA taken from unsorted whole blood was sequenced, leaving chains unpaired.

The receptor's source is an adult who was a healthcare worker with PCR-confirmed SARS-CoV-2 infection or an uninfected control (not recorded which). The material sequenced was whole blood. The V and J genes are TRBV29-1 and TRBJ2-3, with D possibly being TRBD1 or TRBD2 (5 bases each). The CDR3 DNA sequence: TGCAGCGTTCGGGACGGCATAACAGATACGCAGTATTTT. Its translation is CSVRDGITDTQYF.